This TCR beta chain appears in the sequencing data of a study of cytomegalovirus exposure and HLA in healthy donors. PCR employed 60 Vbeta and 13 Jbeta primers. Repertoires were generated with immunoSEQ multiplex PCR, while TCRdb's copy carries only in-frame clones and drops some. The sample yields 150,000 or so clones, around 80% seen once. The study's findings and limits: Segments of the TCR beta V type were, in most cases, productive about 90% or about 30% of the time in an earlier analysis.

As regards this clone: The antigen is unknown.

Trimming cost V 4 bases and J 6 bases, with 13 bases left between them. There are 14 residues in the CDR3. Looked up from germline, CDR1 is MNHEY and CDR2 is SMNVEV (reference sequence). The sequencing input was PBMCs. This sequence was found in a woman aged 40 to 55 in good health and CMV-seropositive. The chain links TRBV27 to TRBJ2-1; weak D call: TRBD2 (6 bases). As DNA, the CDR3 is TGTGCCAGCAGTTCCTCGGCCGGGGGCAATGAGCAGTTCTTC. It specifies CASSSSAGGNEQFF.